This T cell receptor beta chain was recovered during a study of cytomegalovirus exposure and HLA in healthy donors. Study-wide context: Researchers found that just over 80% of 350 to 500 genotyped donors fell within the Caucasian-associated ancestry cluster.

Notes on the study in general: The investigators catalogued 150 to 200 TCR beta chains as cytomegalovirus-associated. TCR beta chains associated with HLA were, in a later analysis, more clonally expanded than equally common others.

The CDR3 runs 15 residues. With V trimmed by 5 bases and J by 7 bases, 4 bases remained unmatched. Germline V lookup: CDR1 MNHNS, CDR2 SASEGT. Only a few counts were recorded for this clone. What it binds is not known. Use of 60 Vbeta and 13 Jbeta primers characterized the PCR. The repertoire was sequenced with immunoSEQ multiplex PCR; TCRdb's copy has only in-frame clones and lacks some. The top ten hold around 14% of the sample, which has 96,000 or so clones, about four fifths seen once. Healthy donors of bone marrow made up the group. The clonotype was recovered from an older woman in good health and CMV-seropositive. Sequences were obtained from PBMCs. The chain recombines TRBV6-1 with TRBJ2-1; 14 nucleotides line up with TRBD2. The CDR3: CASSSGTSGSNEQFF. The CDR3 DNA is TGTGCCAGCAGTTCCGGGACTAGCGGGAGTAATGAGCAGTTCTTC.